Presented here are 18 T cell receptor beta chains from one specimen sequenced in a study of blood T cell repertoires in COVID-19. Profiling relied on immunoSEQ multiplex PCR, and the TCRdb table lists in-frame clones only, not all of them. The data show under 200,000 clones, with around 88% seen just once and 3.6% held by the top ten. The specimen was PBMCs or T cells enriched from blood (not recorded which). The receptors stem from a woman aged 45-60 years in a cohort exposed to, infected with or recovered from COVID-19 (not recorded which).

The chain is built from TRBV29-1 and TRBJ2-5, with D perhaps matching TRBD2 (5 bases). The CDR3 runs to 13 residues. CDR1 is SQVTM, CDR2 ANQGSEA, per germline. Deletions cut 4 bases from V and 2 bases from J, with 11 bases between. The CDR3 region is CSVASGMQETQYF. In DNA form, the CDR3 reads TGCAGCGTTGCATCCGGGATGCAAGAGACCCAGTACTTC.

The V gene is TRBV2, the J gene TRBJ1-5, with D maybe TRBD1 (6 bases). This CDR3 is built from 15 residues. Trimming removed 6 bases at V and 2 bases at J, with 14 bases between. From germline, CDR1 is SNHLY and CDR2 FYNNEI. DNA for the CDR3: TGTGCCAGCAGGGAGGACAGCGCCGGCAATCAGCCCCAGCATTTT. This sequence encodes CASREDSAGNQPQHF.

The chain uses TRBV24-1 and TRBJ2-1, with a weak D call TRBD1 (5 bases). The germline V and J ends were trimmed by 6 bases and 1 base, with 9 bases remaining between them. Germline V gene lookup returns CDR1 KGHDR and CDR2 SFDVKD. CDR3 length: 14 amino acids. The CDR3 region has the DNA TGTGCCACCAGTTCTCAGGGATCCTACAATGAGCAGTTCTTC. Protein sequence: CATSSQGSYNEQFF.

This chain connects TRBV3-1 (or the pseudogene TRBV3-2) to TRBJ1-1, with D unclear. Germline-derived CDR1 and CDR2 are LGHDT and YNNKEL (reference sequence). This CDR3 region has 14 residues. V dropped 5 bases and J dropped 3 bases, with 13 bases sitting between them. The CDR3 sequence: CASSLVDRDTEAFF. Written as DNA, the CDR3 is TGTGCCAGCAGCTTAGTTGACCGGGACACTGAAGCTTTCTTT.

This clone has only one observation. The chain recombines TRBV4-1 with TRBJ2-1; TRBD2 matches at 7 bases. The germline CDR1 and CDR2 sequences are MGHRA and YSYEKL. CDR3 size: 13 residues. The V gene end was trimmed by 7 bases and the J gene end by 8 bases; junction bases not matched to a gene: 8. The CDR3 sequence: CASTVTGGYEQFF. CDR3 nucleotides: TGCGCCAGCACCGTCACGGGAGGATATGAGCAGTTCTTC.

This clone was seen repeatedly, ten times or more. The CDR3 is CASSLSPYTGYGNTIYF. CDR3 DNA sequence: TGTGCCAGCAGCTTATCCCCTTATACGGGGTACGGAAACACCATATATTTT. The chain carries TRBV7-9 and TRBJ1-3; D is undetermined. V lost 2 bases and J lost 4, with 18 bases in between. The CDR3 totals 17 residues. The germline gives CDR1 SEHNR, CDR2 FQNEAQ (reference sequence).

The V call is TRBV19, the J call TRBJ1-2, with D perhaps matching TRBD1 (6 bases). CDR3 length: 15 residues. Germline lookup yields CDR1 LNHDA and CDR2 SQIVND (reference sequence). The V and J ends lost 0 bases and 3 bases respectively, with 11 bases between them. CDR3 sequence reads: CASSIEAQGYYGYTF. The DNA of the CDR3 is TGTGCCAGTAGTATAGAGGCACAGGGCTACTATGGCTACACCTTC.

This chain uses TRBV11-3 with TRBJ2-1, with 10 bases that match TRBD1. With 1 base clipped from V and 4 bases from J, the junction kept 10 bases outside the gene matches. The CDR3 covers 18 residues. Germline-derived CDR1 and CDR2 are SGHNT and YENEEA. CDR3 in DNA: TGTGCCAGCAGCTTAGGAGTAGGGACAGGGGTTCCGTACAATGAGCAGTTCTTC. Its protein is CASSLGVGTGVPYNEQFF.

V is TRBV9 and J is TRBJ1-2; the D is unclear. The CDR3 sequence is 14 residues long. The V end was cut by 4 bases, the J end by 4 bases, with 14 bases between. Germline V lookup: CDR1 SGDLS, CDR2 YYNGEE. The CDR3 region is CASSPSEGGYGYTF. The DNA for the CDR3 is TGTGCCAGCAGCCCCTCCGAGGGAGGCTATGGCTACACCTTC. Drawing the rest from reference TRBV9 and TRBJ1-2, the complete variable domain is DSGVTQTPKHLITATGQRVTLRCSPRSGDLSVYWYQQSLDQGLQFLIQYYNGEERAKGNILERFSAQQFPDLHSELNLSSLELGDSALYFCASSPSEGGYGYTFGSGTRLTVV.

This rearrangement joins TRBV28 to TRBJ1-6, with TRBD1 matching over 7 bases. CDR3 size: 17 residues. CDR1 and CDR2 from the germline V gene are MDHEN and SYDVKM. Unmatched junction bases numbered 15, after V lost 7 bases and J lost 6 bases. The CDR3 DNA is TGTGCCAGCAACCCACCCGGGACAGCAACGATTAATTCACCCCTCCACTTT. Its protein product is CASNPPGTATINSPLHF.

The J gene is TRBJ2-7, the V gene TRBV7-9; the match to TRBD1 covers 7 bases. V dropped 5 bases and J dropped 1; count of bases not matched to a gene: 8. Germline values: CDR1 SEHNR, CDR2 FQNEAQ (reference sequence). The CDR3 loop spans 15 amino acids. CDR3 coding DNA: TGTGCCAGCAGCCCATGGACAGGCCTGTCCTACGAGCAGTACTTC. As protein: CASSPWTGLSYEQYF.

This sequence joins TRBV7-2 and TRBJ2-5; TRBD1 is a possible D gene (5 bases). V lost 2 bases, J lost 2 bases, and 9 bases lay in between. Germline values: CDR1 SGHTA, CDR2 FQGNSA. The CDR3 loop spans 14 amino acids. This CDR3 reads CASSLPPGQETQYF. In nucleotides, the CDR3 is TGTGCCAGCAGCTTACCCCCAGGGCAAGAGACCCAGTACTTC.

The V call is TRBV7-8, the J call TRBJ2-7; tentative D call: TRBD1 (5 bases). V lost 3 bases to trimming and J lost 2 bases, with 8 bases between them. This CDR3 contains 13 residues. Germline CDR1 is SGHVS and CDR2 is FQNEAQ. CDR3 nucleotides: TGTGCCAGCAGCTTTGACAGAACCTACGAGCAGTACTTC. Translation: CASSFDRTYEQYF.

This clone has more than one count but fewer than ten. The rearrangement uses TRBV28 and TRBJ2-7; 9 nucleotides line up with TRBD1. The junction had 7 bases not matched to a gene; V was cut back by 6 bases and J by 7 bases. The CDR3 consists of 13 residues. The germline V gene encodes CDR1 MDHEN and CDR2 SYDVKM. This CDR3 reads CASRGGQGLEQYF. The CDR3 nucleotides are TGTGCCAGCAGGGGGGGACAGGGTCTTGAGCAGTACTTC.

The J gene is TRBJ1-2, the V gene TRBV7-8, with 8 bases identical to TRBD1. The CDR3 is 15 amino acids. The germline V gene has CDR1 SGHVS and CDR2 FQNEAQ. The V and J ends lost 5 bases and 5 bases, in that order; junction bases with no gene match: 10. CDR3: CASSPRQGQSYGYTF. The CDR3 DNA is TGTGCCAGCAGCCCCAGACAGGGGCAGTCTTATGGCTACACCTTC.

This rearrangement joins TRBV4-2 to TRBJ2-7; D not resolved. Germline V lookup: CDR1 LGHNA, CDR2 YNFKEQ. The CDR3 contains 16 residues. With 2 bases removed from V and 2 bases from J, the gap between germline ends came to 16 bases. The CDR3 sequence is CASSQQTSAAPYEQYF. CDR3 nucleotide sequence: TGTGCCAGCAGCCAACAAACTTCTGCCGCCCCCTACGAGCAGTACTTC.

The rearrangement uses TRBV7-9 and TRBJ2-3, with unresolved D. V was shortened by 0 bases and J by 2 bases, with 9 bases between the two germline ends. The CDR3 covers 15 residues. CDR1 is SEHNR and CDR2 is FQNEAQ in the germline V gene (reference sequence). The CDR3 nucleotides are TGTGCCAGCAGCTTAGCGATCGGTGACACAGATACGCAGTATTTT. Its translation: CASSLAIGDTDTQYF.

This chain connects TRBV28 to TRBJ1-6, with 7 nucleotides matching TRBD1. This CDR3 contains 15 residues. Trimming removed 3 bases from V and 3 bases from J; junction bases left unmatched: 2. The germline CDR1 and CDR2 sequences are MDHEN and SYDVKM. In DNA form, the CDR3 reads TGTGCCAGCAGTTTGACAGGGCTCTATAATTCACCCCTCCACTTT. This codes for CASSLTGLYNSPLHF.